Following are 27 T cell receptor beta chains from one sample sequenced in a study of CD8 T cells in ankylosing spondylitis. Regarding the study as a whole: A motif of under ten highly homologous TCR beta variants was seen as apparently characteristic of ankylosing spondylitis blood.

Their antigens remain unidentified. TCRdb independently ran MiXCR on the 5' RACE reads; one entry per CDR3 protein. The table records 130,000 or so distinct CDR3 sequences, roughly 17% of them present only once. The sequenced sample was blood, either unsorted or a sorted T cell fraction (not recorded which). The source of these receptors is a male donor with ankylosing spondylitis.

The chain is built from TRBV20-1 and TRBJ2-1; TRBD1 matches at 7 bases. The germline V gene has CDR1 DFQATT and CDR2 SNEGSKA (reference sequence). This CDR3 contains 14 residues. The J segment lost 8 bases and the V segment lost 5 bases, leaving 12 bases of the junction unmatched. CDR3 sequence: CSAPQYRGEDEQFF. The CDR3 region has the DNA TGCAGTGCTCCCCAGTACAGGGGAGAGGATGAGCAGTTCTTC.

The chain carries TRBV2 and TRBJ2-1; D is possibly TRBD2 (5 bases). Germline V CDR1 and CDR2: SNHLY, FYNNEI. The CDR3 has 13 residues. V lost 7 bases, J lost 1 base, and 8 bases lay in between. The CDR3 spells CASTSGSYNEQFF. As DNA, the CDR3 is TGTGCCAGCACAAGCGGTTCCTACAATGAGCAGTTCTTC.

This clonotype has more than one count but fewer than ten. The J gene is TRBJ2-1, the V gene TRBV28; D may be TRBD1 or TRBD2 (5 bases each). In germline, CDR1 is MDHEN, CDR2 SYDVKM. Trimming pared 2 bases from V and 9 bases from J, leaving 17 bases between. This CDR3 region has 15 residues. CDR3 in amino acids: CASSLSLFGAVEQFF. CDR3 coding DNA: TGTGCCAGCAGTTTAAGTCTGTTCGGGGCAGTTGAGCAGTTCTTC.

This clonotype was counted between two and nine times. The V gene is TRBV3-1, the J gene TRBJ1-2; 9 bases map to TRBD1. The V gene end was trimmed by 0 bases and the J gene end by 4 bases; junction bases not matched to a gene: 3. This CDR3 contains 15 residues. Per the germline V gene, CDR1 is LGHDT and CDR2 is YNNKEL (reference sequence). CDR3 sequence reads: CASSQDTGGGYGYTF. The CDR3, as DNA: TGTGCCAGCAGCCAAGATACAGGGGGCGGCTATGGCTACACCTTC.

The chain links TRBV29-1 to TRBJ2-7; 7 bases are shared with TRBD1. This CDR3 has 13 amino acids. Trimming cost V 7 bases and J 2 bases; bases outside gene matches: 8. Germline V gene sequence: CDR1 SQVTM, CDR2 ANQGSEA. The CDR3 spells CSAKTGFPYEQYF. As DNA, the CDR3 is TGCAGCGCCAAGACAGGGTTCCCCTACGAGCAGTACTTC.

This clonotype was recorded a few times. The J gene is TRBJ2-5, the V gene TRBV11-2; D remains ambiguous. Germline CDR1 is SGHAT and CDR2 is FQNNGV. The CDR3 is 15 amino acids. V shed 2 bases and J shed 0 bases, with 10 bases lying between them. The CDR3 nucleotides are TGTGCCAGCAGCTTACTTTTACGGGACCAAGAGACCCAGTACTTC. Translation gives CASSLLLRDQETQYF.

CDR3 loop: CASTREAKLTDTQYF. DNA of the CDR3: TGTGCCAGCACCCGGGAGGCGAAACTCACAGATACGCAGTATTTT. The V gene is TRBV7-9, the J gene TRBJ2-3; 7 bases are shared with TRBD2. The ends lost 7 bases at V and 2 bases at J; junction bases unmatched: 9. The CDR3 spans 15 residues. In germline, CDR1 is SEHNR, CDR2 FQNEAQ (reference sequence).

This clonotype has a count of ten or more. The V and J genes are TRBV27 and TRBJ2-1, with D possibly TRBD2 on 6 matching bases. Looked up from germline, CDR1 is MNHEY and CDR2 is SMNVEV (reference sequence). Trimming took off 7 bases at V and 4 bases at J, with 17 bases between the two ends. The CDR3 has 15 residues. CDR3 protein: CASTPGGGHYNEQFF. The DNA of the CDR3 is TGTGCCAGCACCCCTGGGGGAGGACATTACAATGAGCAGTTCTTC.

This chain links TRBV7-3 with TRBJ2-3; the D gene is possibly TRBD2 (5 bases). The length of the CDR3 is 15 residues. V lost 3 bases and J lost 4, with 14 bases in between. CDR1 is SGHTA and CDR2 is FQGTGA in the germline V gene. The CDR3 is CASSFGISGSDTQYF. The DNA for the CDR3 is TGTGCCAGCAGCTTCGGGATCTCAGGTTCAGATACGCAGTATTTT.

This clonotype appeared a single time. CDR3 in DNA: TGTGCCAGCAGCCTGGGGCTAGCGGGAGGTTACTCCTACAATGAGCAGTTCTTC. Protein: CASSLGLAGGYSYNEQFF. The chain carries TRBV7-7 and TRBJ2-1; 11 bases map to TRBD2. V shed 5 bases, J shed 0 bases, and the junction held 9 bases outside the gene matches. Germline assignment: CDR1 SSHAT and CDR2 FNYEAQ (reference sequence). The CDR3 is 18 residues long.

This clonotype was recorded at least ten times. In DNA, the CDR3 is TGTGCCAGCAGCAGAGAGGGCACCGGGGAGCTGTTTTTT. This translates into CASSREGTGELFF. The V and J genes are TRBV12-3 or TRBV12-4 and TRBJ2-2; D possibly corresponds to TRBD2 (5 bases). V was shortened by 6 bases and J by 4 bases, with 9 bases between the two germline ends. CDR3 size: 13 residues.

This clonotype has only a few counts. The V and J genes are TRBV5-6 and TRBJ2-7; no clear D. Per germline, CDR1 SGHDT and CDR2 YYEEEE. CDR3 size: 13 residues. The V gene lost 0 bases and the J gene lost 9 bases, with 13 bases spanning the gap. The CDR3 bases are TGTGCCAGCAGCTTGGCTTCTCAGTTCGGGCAGTACTTC. As protein: CASSLASQFGQYF.

The rearrangement joins TRBV9 to TRBJ1-2, with D unclear. Germline-derived CDR1 and CDR2 are SGDLS and YYNGEE. V was trimmed by 3 bases and J by 5 bases, leaving 11 bases between them. This CDR3 comprises 13 residues. The CDR3 protein is CASSGGENYGYTF. The CDR3 DNA reads as TGTGCCAGCAGCGGCGGTGAGAATTATGGCTACACCTTC.

The chain has TRBV9 and TRBJ2-2, with D perhaps matching TRBD2 (6 bases). Trimming took 4 bases from V and 1 from J, leaving 17 bases between them. The CDR3 extends over 17 amino acids. CDR1 SGDLS and CDR2 YYNGEE come from the germline V gene. The CDR3, as DNA: TGTGCCAGCAGCCGACTTCGCGGGGTAGAGAACACCGGGGAGCTGTTTTTT. Protein sequence: CASSRLRGVENTGELFF. Together with reference TRBV9 and TRBJ2-2, the CDR3 gives the full variable domain: DSGVTQTPKHLITATGQRVTLRCSPRSGDLSVYWYQQSLDQGLQFLIQYYNGEERAKGNILERFSAQQFPDLHSELNLSSLELGDSALYFCASSRLRGVENTGELFFGEGSRLTVL.

This clonotype was counted between two and nine times. V and J are TRBV29-1 and TRBJ2-7, with D perhaps being TRBD1 or TRBD2 (5 bases each). Trimming left V 6 bases short and J 1 base short, with 19 bases between. Germline V gives CDR1 SQVTM, CDR2 ANQGSEA. There are 15 residues in the CDR3. The CDR3, as DNA: TGCAGCGTACAAGGGACGCAACCAAGATCCTACGAGCAGTACTTC. Translation: CSVQGTQPRSYEQYF.

Only a few counts were recorded for this clonotype. V usage is TRBV5-1 and J usage is TRBJ1-2; the D is unclear. V was clipped by 4 bases and J by 3 bases, with 13 bases between them. This CDR3 comprises 14 residues. Germline V gives CDR1 SGHRS, CDR2 YFSETQ. CDR3: CASSLAEGYYGYTF. CDR3 coding DNA: TGCGCCAGCAGCCTAGCGGAGGGTTACTATGGCTACACCTTC.

The chain joins TRBV3-1 to TRBJ1-1; 9 bases match TRBD1. CDR3 length: 17 amino acids. With V trimmed by 3 bases and J by 0 bases, 8 bases remained unmatched. From germline, CDR1 is LGHDT and CDR2 YNNKEL (reference sequence). In DNA form, the CDR3 reads TGTGCCAGCAGCCAGTTCTGGGACAGGGCACTGAACACTGAAGCTTTCTTT. The encoded protein is CASSQFWDRALNTEAFF. Based on the CDR3 plus reference TRBV3-1 and TRBJ1-1, the full variable domain is DTAVSQTPKYLVTQMGNDKSIKCEQNLGHDTMYWYKQDSKKFLKIMFSYNNKELIINETVPNRFSPKSPDKAHLNLHINSLELGDSAVYFCASSQFWDRALNTEAFFGQGTRLTVV.

This clonotype was detected many times. The CDR3 coding sequence is TGTGCCAGCAGTTTCCACAATGAGCAGTTCTTC. It encodes CASSFHNEQFF. V and J are TRBV12-3 or TRBV12-4 and TRBJ2-1; D gene uncertain. This CDR3 is 11 amino acids long. Trimming removed 3 bases at V and 5 bases at J, with 2 bases between.

There are a few counts of this clonotype. V and J are TRBV9 and TRBJ2-2; D is undetermined. CDR1 is SGDLS and CDR2 is YYNGEE in the germline V gene. This CDR3 comprises 15 residues. V lost 0 bases to trimming and J lost 0 bases, with 6 bases between them. CDR3 loop: CASSVDGTNTGELFF. Here the CDR3 DNA reads TGTGCCAGCAGCGTAGATGGGACGAACACCGGGGAGCTGTTTTTT.

The gene calls are TRBV28 and TRBJ2-5, with a tentative D call TRBD2 (6 bases). Between the trimmed V and J ends, which lost 4 bases and 5 bases, there was a span of 14 bases. The CDR3 sequence is 14 residues long. Germline loops: CDR1 MDHEN, CDR2 SYDVKM. The CDR3 spells CASSSNLARETQYF. In DNA, the CDR3 is TGTGCCAGCAGTTCCAATCTAGCGCGGGAGACCCAGTACTTC.

The CDR3 reads CASSSSGEGNYEQYF. The CDR3 nucleotides read TGTGCCAGCAGCTCCTCGGGGGAGGGGAACTACGAGCAGTACTTC. The J gene is TRBJ2-7, the V gene TRBV7-9, with TRBD2 identical over 7 bases. The CDR3 length is 15 residues. J gave up 3 bases and V 4 bases, and 9 bases lay outside the gene matches. Germline CDR1 SEHNR, CDR2 FQNEAQ (reference sequence).

CDR3 in amino acids: CSVRTSSYNEQFF. For the CDR3, the DNA is TGCAGTGTGCGGACTAGCTCCTACAATGAGCAGTTCTTC. This chain links TRBV20-1 with TRBJ2-1, with 7 positions matching TRBD2. In germline, CDR1 is DFQATT, CDR2 SNEGSKA (reference sequence). V was pared by 7 bases and J by 0 bases, with 3 bases of the junction left unmatched. This CDR3 is built from 13 residues.

The chain combines TRBV3-1 with TRBJ2-7, with TRBD1 as a possible D gene (6 bases). Germline CDR1 reads LGHDT; CDR2 reads YNNKEL (reference sequence). The CDR3 has 14 residues. The V gene lost 5 bases and the J gene lost 3 bases, with 14 bases spanning the gap. CDR3 loop: CASSDDRFLYEQYF. The CDR3 region has the DNA TGTGCCAGCAGCGATGACAGGTTTCTCTACGAGCAGTACTTC.

This clonotype was picked up many times. The chain couples TRBV6-1 to TRBJ2-3; D is possibly TRBD1 (5 bases). CDR1 and CDR2 (germline): MNHNS, SASEGT. Trimming shortened V by 8 bases and J by 0 bases, and 12 bases separated the two germline ends. The CDR3 spans 14 residues. The CDR3 here is CASLDRYSTDTQYF. The CDR3 nucleotides read TGTGCCAGCCTAGACAGATATAGCACAGATACGCAGTATTTT.

There are a few counts of this clonotype. CDR3 sequence: CASSPEVGTNTGELFF. Written as DNA, the CDR3 is TGTGCCAGCAGTCCAGAGGTCGGGACCAACACCGGGGAGCTGTTTTTT. V usage is TRBV28 and J usage is TRBJ2-2, with D possibly called TRBD1 or TRBD2 (5 bases each). Trimming cost V 5 bases and J 2 bases, with 15 bases left between them. This CDR3 is built from 16 residues. Germline values: CDR1 MDHEN, CDR2 SYDVKM.

The chain uses TRBV27 and TRBJ2-6; D uncertain. Germline CDR1 reads MNHEY; CDR2 reads SMNVEV (reference sequence). This CDR3 has 14 amino acids. V was shortened by 6 bases and J by 0 bases, with 6 bases between the two germline ends. CDR3 sequence (DNA): TGTGCCAGCAGCAAGGGCTCTGGGGCCAACGTCCTGACTTTC. Its translation: CASSKGSGANVLTF.

This rearrangement joins TRBV28 to TRBJ2-7; 7 nucleotides align to TRBD2. CDR1 and CDR2 (germline): MDHEN, SYDVKM. The CDR3 consists of 14 residues. V lost 2 bases and J lost 2; bases outside the gene matches: 3. CDR3 DNA: TGTGCCAGCAGTTTACCTCTAGCGGCCTACGAGCAGTACTTC. As protein: CASSLPLAAYEQYF. The whole variable domain, filled in from reference TRBV28 and TRBJ2-7, reads DVKVTQSSRYLVKRTGEKVFLECVQDMDHENMFWYRQDPGLGLRLIYFSYDVKMKEKGDIPEGYSVSREKKERFSLILESASTNQTSMYLCASSLPLAAYEQYFGPGTRLTVT.